The source of this TCR beta chain is a study of PD-1 blockade in classical Hodgkin lymphoma. General observations from the study: Diminished baseline TCR diversity has been reported in newly diagnosed patients relative to healthy donors. A significant rise in TCR diversity by C4D1 was seen for CD4+ but not CD8+ cells.

Here immunoSEQ multiplex PCR was the method, and the copy in TCRdb shows in-frame clones only, minus some. The sample records fewer than 35,000 clones, about 86% being singletons. Between the trimmed V and J ends, which lost 5 bases and 2 bases, there was a span of 16 bases. Germline CDR1 SQVTM, CDR2 ANQGSEA. The CDR3 contains 14 residues. Turning to this clone: Its cognate antigen is unknown.

The time point denotes: cycle 4 day 1 (C4D1), after six to seven weeks of nivolumab. Exposure to brentuximab vedotin varied, and each patient had relapsed following autologous stem cell transplantation. Negative magnetic selection isolated CD4+ T cells from thawed PBMCs. The V gene is TRBV29-1, the J gene TRBJ2-7; possibly TRBD1 or TRBD2 for D (6 bases each). This receptor was obtained from a human donor with classical Hodgkin lymphoma. Sequencing was performed on CD4+ T cells from blood, taken before the fourth cycle of nivolumab. The CDR3 coding sequence is TGCAGCGTTCGGGACTCAGGGGCGGCCTACGAGCAGTACTTC. Translated, it gives CSVRDSGAAYEQYF.